These 8 T cell receptor beta chains originate from one sample sequenced in a study of cytotoxic CD8 clonotypes in ibrutinib-treated CLL. Sequencing was performed with immunoSEQ multiplex PCR; in TCRdb, only in-frame clones are kept and a portion is missing. The sample contains approximately 300,000 clones, around four fifths of which appear only once. The source was PBMCs, collected before ibrutinib treatment. These receptor sequences come from a human donor with chronic lymphocytic leukemia.

V is TRBV5-4 and J is TRBJ2-5; the D is unclear. In germline, CDR1 is SGHNT, CDR2 YYREEE (reference sequence). Trimming cost V 4 bases and J 4 bases, with 17 bases left between them. The CDR3 consists of 15 residues. This CDR3 reads CASSPGLFKSETQYF. CDR3 sequence (DNA): TGTGCCAGCAGCCCCGGCCTTTTTAAATCAGAGACCCAGTACTTC.

This sequence joins TRBV27 and TRBJ2-7; D gene uncertain. CDR3 length equals 13 residues. V lost 5 bases and J lost 4, with 12 bases in between. Per the germline V gene, CDR1 is MNHEY and CDR2 is SMNVEV (reference sequence). In DNA form, the CDR3 reads TGTGCCAGCAGTACGTTGGGGTCTTACGAGCAGTACTTC. This translates into CASSTLGSYEQYF.

The chain couples TRBV27 to TRBJ2-2; 8 nucleotides agree with TRBD1. The CDR3 length is 15 residues. J gave up 7 bases and V 2 bases, and 6 bases lay outside the gene matches. The V gene's germline CDR1 is MNHEY and CDR2 SMNVEV (reference sequence). This chain's CDR3 is CASSLDQGAIGELFF. The CDR3 DNA is TGTGCCAGCAGTTTAGATCAGGGGGCGATCGGGGAGCTGTTTTTT.

The chain joins TRBV19 to TRBJ1-1; D ambiguous. This CDR3 has 15 amino acids. Trimming left V 5 bases short and J 5 bases short, with 18 bases between. The V gene's germline CDR1 is LNHDA and CDR2 SQIVND (reference sequence). The CDR3 loop is CASSPPPGRGTEAFF. The CDR3 DNA sequence: TGTGCCAGTAGTCCGCCCCCGGGGAGAGGGACTGAAGCTTTCTTT. Using reference TRBV19 and TRBJ1-1 for the parts outside the CDR3, the full variable domain is DGGITQSPKYLFRKEGQNVTLSCEQNLNHDAMYWYRQDPGQGLRLIYYSQIVNDFQKGDIAEGYSVSREKKESFPLTVTSAQKNPTAFYLCASSPPPGRGTEAFFGQGTRLTVV.

The chain combines TRBV27 with TRBJ2-4; 10 nucleotides agree with TRBD2. After removal of 7 bases from V and 3 bases from J, the junction contained 18 bases not matched to a gene. Looked up from germline, CDR1 is MNHEY and CDR2 is SMNVEV (reference sequence). The length of the CDR3 is 19 residues. The CDR3 here is CASKFYRLAGRYGKNIQYF. The CDR3 bases are TGTGCCAGCAAATTCTACCGACTAGCGGGTAGATATGGCAAAAACATTCAGTACTTC.

This clone was observed a single time. This chain connects TRBV18 to TRBJ1-4, with D maybe TRBD1 (6 bases). Trimming shortened V by 2 bases and J by 3 bases, and 13 bases separated the two germline ends. Germline assignment: CDR1 KGHSH and CDR2 LQKENI. This CDR3 contains 16 residues. This chain's CDR3 is CASSPGQRGANEKLFF. CDR3 in DNA: TGTGCCAGCTCACCAGGACAGAGGGGAGCTAATGAAAAACTGTTTTTT.

The rearrangement joins TRBV7-6 to TRBJ2-7; D unresolved. The germline V gene encodes CDR1 SGHVS and CDR2 FNYEAQ. Trimming cost V 5 bases and J 6 bases, with 17 bases left between them. The CDR3 length is 14 residues. The CDR3: CASSRVPTLGEQYF. CDR3 DNA: TGTGCCAGCAGCAGGGTCCCGACGCTCGGCGAGCAGTACTTC.

This chain joins TRBV7-2 and TRBJ2-7; D call uncertain. Germline loops: CDR1 SGHTA, CDR2 FQGNSA. The CDR3 is made up of 15 amino acids. V dropped 1 base and J dropped 0 bases, with 10 bases sitting between them. CDR3 coding DNA: TGTGCCAGCAGCTTAGATATGAGGAGCTCCTACGAGCAGTACTTC. Protein: CASSLDMRSSYEQYF. The variable domain in full, completed from reference TRBV7-2 and TRBJ2-7, reads GAGVSQSPSNKVTEKGKDVELRCDPISGHTALYWYRQSLGQGLEFLIYFQGNSAPDKSGLPSDRFSAERTGGSVSTLTIQRTQQEDSAVYLCASSLDMRSSYEQYFGPGTRLTVT.